This TCR beta chain is from a study of cytomegalovirus exposure and HLA in healthy donors. The ends lost 4 bases at V and 7 bases at J; junction bases unmatched: 9. Germline values: CDR1 LNHDA, CDR2 SQIVND (reference sequence). CDR3 length: 15 amino acids. PCR was performed using 60 Vbeta and 13 Jbeta primers. Profiled with immunoSEQ multiplex PCR; TCRdb holds only in-frame clones, not every one. The profile shows some 120,000 clones, about 80% of them singletons. This chain uses TRBV19 with TRBJ2-7; 11 bases are shared with TRBD1. The source material was PBMCs. This sequence was found in a woman aged 45-65 years in good health and CMV-seropositive. CDR3 in DNA: TGTGCCAGTAGTACTGGACAGGGGGCATCGGGTGAGCAGTACTTC. Translation: CASSTGQGASGEQYF.